Shown below are 17 T cell receptor beta chains from a single sample sequenced in a study of spatial heterogeneity in lung cancer. Time point noted: blood at routine non-recurrence follow-up after resection. Using its own MiXCR run on the 5' RACE reads, TCRdb lists one record per CDR3 protein. Of 35,000 to 55,000 distinct CDR3 sequences in the sample, 22% were seen once. The specimen was PBMCs, collected at follow-up. These receptors came from a female donor with early-stage non-small cell lung cancer.

This chain links TRBV11-1 with TRBJ2-1, with 9 nucleotides matching TRBD1. Looked up from germline, CDR1 is SGHAT and CDR2 is FQDESV (reference sequence). CDR3 size: 13 residues. With V trimmed by 7 bases and J by 9 bases, 7 bases remained unmatched. The CDR3 reads CASTNTGGLEQFF. CDR3 bases: TGTGCCAGCACCAACACAGGGGGCCTTGAGCAGTTCTTC. The entire variable domain, with the rest obtained from reference TRBV11-1 and TRBJ2-1, is as follows: EAEVAQSPRYKITEKSQAVAFWCDPISGHATLYWYRQILGQGPELLVQFQDESVVDDSQLPKDRFSAERLKGVDSTLKIQPAELGDSAMYLCASTNTGGLEQFFGPGTRLTVL.

This clonotype was detected many times. The V gene is TRBV5-1, the J gene TRBJ2-3; TRBD2 agrees at 8 bases. The CDR3 runs to 14 residues. Germline trimming cut 4 bases from V and 4 bases from J; bases unmatched to any gene: 5. CDR1 and CDR2 (germline): SGHRS, YFSETQ. This chain's CDR3 is CASSRRLAPDTQYF. The CDR3, as DNA: TGCGCCAGCAGCCGTCGACTAGCGCCAGATACGCAGTATTTT.

The genes are TRBV6-5 and TRBJ1-1; D is ambiguous. The germline CDR1 and CDR2 sequences are MNHEY and SVGAGI. The V and J ends lost 2 bases and 4 bases respectively, with 11 bases between them. CDR3 length equals 14 residues. The CDR3 protein is CASSYTAVGTEAFF. The CDR3 nucleotides read TGTGCCAGCAGTTACACCGCGGTGGGCACTGAAGCTTTCTTT.

The chain carries TRBV5-1 and TRBJ2-5; 8 nucleotides match TRBD1. CDR1 is SGHRS, CDR2 YFSETQ, per germline. V shed 6 bases and J 5 bases; nucleotides not matched to a gene: 12. This CDR3 contains 15 residues. CDR3 sequence: CASTGTGLIRETQYF. The CDR3 DNA reads TGCGCCAGCACCGGGACAGGACTAATCCGGGAGACCCAGTACTTC.

The chain uses TRBV5-4 and TRBJ2-1, with D tentatively TRBD2 (7 bases). Trimming cost V 0 bases and J 6 bases, with 16 bases left between them. Germline V lookup: CDR1 SGHNT, CDR2 YYREEE (reference sequence). This CDR3 spans 16 amino acids. As DNA, the CDR3 is TGTGCCAGCAGCTTGGCCATAAGCGGGACAACCAATGAGCAGTTCTTC. Amino acids: CASSLAISGTTNEQFF.

The chain has TRBV6-2 or TRBV6-3 and TRBJ1-5; TRBD1 aligns across 9 bases. Germline CDR1 and CDR2: MNHEY and SVGEGT. Trimming removed 6 bases from V and 6 bases from J; junction bases left unmatched: 3. This CDR3 comprises 13 residues. The CDR3 DNA follows: TGTGCCAGCAGGGACAGGGGTCCTCAGCCCCAGCATTTT. Translating gives CASRDRGPQPQHF.

The table lists this clonotype with many counts. The V gene is TRBV5-4, the J gene TRBJ2-5; unclear D gene. CDR3 length equals 14 residues. Germline V lookup: CDR1 SGHNT, CDR2 YYREEE (reference sequence). V dropped 4 bases and J dropped 2 bases, with 12 bases sitting between them. The CDR3 DNA reads TGTGCCAGCAGCAAACGACGGGTACAAGAGACCCAGTACTTC. It specifies CASSKRRVQETQYF.

The chain carries TRBV29-1 and TRBJ1-5; D ambiguous. Germline V CDR1 and CDR2: SQVTM, ANQGSEA. The germline V and J ends were trimmed by 5 bases and 4 bases, with 12 bases remaining between them. The length of the CDR3 is 13 residues. CDR3 protein: CSVSQDPNQPQHF. CDR3 DNA sequence: TGCAGCGTTTCTCAGGACCCAAATCAGCCCCAGCATTTT.

This clonotype was found a few times. V is TRBV20-1 and J is TRBJ2-7; the match to TRBD1 covers 7 bases. This CDR3 contains 15 residues. Germline V gene data show CDR1 as DFQATT and CDR2 as SNEGSKA (reference sequence). Trimming at V came to 3 bases and at J to 0 bases, leaving 8 bases not matched to a gene. CDR3 in DNA: TGCAGTGCTAGGAGTTCGGGACAGAACTCCTACGAGCAGTACTTC. Protein sequence: CSARSSGQNSYEQYF.

The V call is TRBV5-1, the J call TRBJ2-1; D unclear. Germline loops: CDR1 SGHRS, CDR2 YFSETQ. There are 14 residues in the CDR3. V lost 0 bases and J 0 bases, leaving 4 bases between the germline ends. The CDR3 nucleotides are TGCGCCAGCAGCTTGGACAGCTCCTACAATGAGCAGTTCTTC. Its protein product is CASSLDSSYNEQFF.

In this sample, this clonotype turned up many times. The CDR3 bases are TGTGCCAGCAGCAACAGGGCTACGGTCTACGAGCAGTACTTC. Its protein is CASSNRATVYEQYF. The chain uses TRBV12-3 or TRBV12-4 and TRBJ2-7; a possible D gene is TRBD1 (6 bases). V was trimmed by 6 bases and J by 3 bases, leaving 15 bases between them. The CDR3 sequence is 14 residues long.

CDR3 coding DNA: TGTGCCAGCAGACAGCCATTAGGGAATGAGCAGTTCTTC. Residues: CASRQPLGNEQFF. The V call is TRBV2, the J call TRBJ2-1; no clear D gene. With 6 bases removed from V and 7 bases from J, the gap between germline ends came to 13 bases. CDR1 SNHLY and CDR2 FYNNEI come from the germline V gene. This CDR3 comprises 13 residues.

This clonotype has a handful of counts. J is TRBJ2-1 and V is TRBV11-3; TRBD2 agrees at 16 bases. Germline V gene data show CDR1 as SGHNT and CDR2 as YENEEA. This CDR3 spans 18 amino acids. V gave up 5 bases and J gave up 5 bases; unmatched junction bases: 9. CDR3 coding DNA: TGTGCCAGCAGCCCCGGGACTAGCGGGAGGGCCAAGGACAATGAGCAGTTCTTC. It specifies CASSPGTSGRAKDNEQFF.

The chain is built from TRBV20-1 and TRBJ2-6; tentatively, D is TRBD2 (5 bases). Germline V CDR1 and CDR2: DFQATT, SNEGSKA (reference sequence). Trimming shortened V by 2 bases and J by 4 bases, and 9 bases separated the two germline ends. The CDR3 loop spans 14 amino acids. In nucleotides, the CDR3 is TGCAGTGCTAGACGAGCGGAGGGGGCCAACGTCCTGACTTTC. Translating it yields CSARRAEGANVLTF.

The sample holds many counts of this clonotype. This chain links TRBV20-1 with TRBJ2-1, with TRBD2 matching 9 bases. This CDR3 region has 14 residues. The germline V gene has CDR1 DFQATT and CDR2 SNEGSKA (reference sequence). With V trimmed by 3 bases and J by 4 bases, 4 bases remained unmatched. The CDR3 DNA sequence: TGCAGTGCTAGTCTGACTAGCGGTTACAATGAGCAGTTCTTC. Residues: CSASLTSGYNEQFF.

This clonotype appeared many times. In DNA, the CDR3 is TGTGCCAGCAGTTACGCGCAGGGACAAATCCAGCATTTT. Its translation: CASSYAQGQIQHF. J is TRBJ1-5 and V is TRBV6-5; D is perhaps TRBD1 (6 bases). Looked up from germline, CDR1 is MNHEY and CDR2 is SVGAGI. This CDR3 comprises 13 residues. V was clipped by 2 bases and J by 12 bases, with 14 bases between them.

The chain employs TRBV19 and TRBJ1-4; D not resolved. The CDR3 covers 11 residues. The germline V and J ends were trimmed by 6 bases and 8 bases, with 7 bases remaining between them. Germline CDR1 LNHDA, CDR2 SQIVND (reference sequence). CDR3 amino acids: CASRNWEKLFF. The CDR3 DNA reads as TGTGCCAGTAGGAATTGGGAAAAACTGTTTTTT.